Listed below are T cell receptor beta chains from one sample, sequenced in a study of STAT3 mutations in large granular lymphocyte leukemia. TCRdb's copy holds only in-frame clones and misses some; the assay was immunoSEQ multiplex PCR. The repertoire includes 9,500 to 15,000 clones, approximately 80% of them detected once, and around 50% sits in the top ten. The material sequenced was peripheral blood mononuclear cells. The receptor source for this set is a man aged 55 to 69 with T-cell large granular lymphocyte leukemia. Some clones in this sample may be carry-over from other donors' samples. CDR3s leave out the opening cysteine and the closing phenylalanine or tryptophan.

V: TRBV28; J: TRBJ1-2; CDR3: ASSLEDGYT
V: TRBV12-5; J: TRBJ2-6; CDR3: ASGLVAVSGANVLT
V: TRBV5-1; J: TRBJ2-5; CDR3: ASRGGQQETQY
V: TRBV6-5; J: TRBJ2-7; CDR3: ASSYSAPQPYEQY
V: TRBV5-4; J: TRBJ2-3; CDR3: ASSLGSGTTDTQY
V: TRBV27; J: TRBJ1-1; CDR3: ASSDGGKDTEAF
V: TRBV30; J: TRBJ2-7; CDR3: AWKTPGPIGEQY
V: TRBV28; J: TRBJ1-1; CDR3: ASSLEAGGFRKAF
V: TRBV5-1; J: TRBJ2-2; CDR3: ASSLSGGTGELF
V: TRBV23-1; J: TRBJ2-7; CDR3: ASSQSPGQSSYEQY
V: TRBV4-2; J: TRBJ2-6; CDR3: ASSQDNAASGANVLT
V: TRBV7-2; J: TRBJ1-1; CDR3: ASSPWGINAEAF
V: TRBV5-1; J: TRBJ2-7; CDR3: ASSLTTGVAYEQY
V: TRBV5-4; J: TRBJ2-3; CDR3: ASRQTSGSSTDTQY
V: TRBV29-1; J: TRBJ2-1; CDR3: SGLAGGNEQF
V: TRBV27; J: TRBJ2-5; CDR3: ASSSPGLGQETQY
V: TRBV4-1; J: TRBJ2-6; CDR3: ASSQVGGGPSSGANVLT
V: TRBV4-1; J: TRBJ1-5; CDR3: ASSLRDNQPQH
V: TRBV6-5; J: TRBJ1-2; CDR3: ASSLNRRYGYT
V: TRBV9; J: TRBJ2-2; CDR3: ASSVAGNTGELF
V: TRBV5-4; J: TRBJ2-1; CDR3: ASSLGQGNKNEQF
V: TRBV4-2; J: TRBJ2-7; CDR3: ASSQARTSVYEQY
V: TRBV25-1; J: TRBJ2-2; CDR3: ASSEPLAVNTGELF
V: TRBV30; J: TRBJ2-7; CDR3: ACRDLAYEQY
V: TRBV10-3; J: TRBJ1-2; CDR3: AISEVSGQGEGYT
V: TRBV19; J: TRBJ2-1; CDR3: ASSVNGGNYNEQF
V: TRBV14; J: TRBJ2-7; CDR3: ASSFRAGQYEQY
V: TRBV30; J: TRBJ1-5; CDR3: AWSSARYQPQH
V: TRBV19; J: TRBJ2-5; CDR3: ASSGGGMVGGETQY
V: TRBV5-8; J: TRBJ1-2; CDR3: ASSAGTDIALPGYT
V: TRBV9; J: TRBJ2-5; CDR3: ASSVGGGRVQETQY
V: TRBV5-4; J: TRBJ2-7; CDR3: ASSPGAGAYEQY
V: TRBV9; J: TRBJ2-7; CDR3: ASSVGSNGIGSYEQY
V: TRBV27; J: TRBJ2-2; CDR3: ASSPLITGELF
V: TRBV4-1; J: TRBJ1-5; CDR3: ASSQVGQGHQPQH
V: TRBV30; J: TRBJ2-2; CDR3: AWSVEGLALTGELF
V: TRBV19; J: TRBJ2-5; CDR3: ASSRAGEGQETQY
V: TRBV7-9; J: TRBJ2-7; CDR3: ASSPLDLAYEQY
V: TRBV5-4; J: TRBJ2-7; CDR3: ASSLERSQEQY